The sample holds a few counts of the clone carrying this T cell receptor (beta chain). This record comes from a study of blood T cells in healthy people across ages. Study in general: About one barcoded beta molecule per two T cells was the capture yield of template switching.

Through a sample-barcoded 5' primer and a J-beta primer mix, a second PCR was run for roughly 6 to 11 cycles. TCRdb passed the 5' RACE reads through MiXCR, listing each CDR3 protein once. The sample holds 1,800,000 or so distinct CDR3 sequences, 39% seen once. V lost 2 bases to trimming and J lost 2 bases, with 6 bases between them. In germline, CDR1 is SQVTM, CDR2 ANQGSEA. This CDR3 region has 12 residues. This TCR was recovered from a human donor in good health. The sample was blood. The V and J genes are TRBV29-1 and TRBJ1-2, with unresolved D. The CDR3 spells CSVEQVNYGYTF. The DNA of the CDR3 is TGCAGCGTTGAACAGGTGAACTATGGCTACACCTTC.